Listed here is a single TCR beta chain. Its antigen is currently unknown. The data belong to a study of T cell responses to AZD1222 COVID-19 vaccine. Study-level findings and limits: Donors skewed white British and female; clonal diversity was possibly underestimated. Epitopes outside B.1.351 and B.1.1.7 mutated regions reportedly drew nearly half of spike TCRs. At baseline, seropositivity was found in only 6 or 7 AZD1222 recipients.

TCRdb keeps only in-frame clones here, not all; method: immunoSEQ multiplex PCR. The repertoire holds 140,000 or so clones, with approximately 85% as singletons. V lost 4 bases to trimming and J lost 0 bases, with 6 bases between them. The CDR3 is 14 amino acids. CDR1 LGHDT and CDR2 YNNKEL come from the germline V gene (reference sequence). The receptor comes from an adult who received the MenACWY meningococcal vaccine as a control. This rearrangement joins TRBV3-1 (or the pseudogene TRBV3-2) to TRBJ2-2; maybe TRBD1 (5 bases). Specimen: peripheral blood, collected 28 days after the second dose of the MenACWY control vaccine. The CDR3 sequence is CASSRQPNTGELFF. The CDR3 nucleotides read TGTGCCAGCAGCCGACAGCCGAACACCGGGGAGCTGTTTTTT.